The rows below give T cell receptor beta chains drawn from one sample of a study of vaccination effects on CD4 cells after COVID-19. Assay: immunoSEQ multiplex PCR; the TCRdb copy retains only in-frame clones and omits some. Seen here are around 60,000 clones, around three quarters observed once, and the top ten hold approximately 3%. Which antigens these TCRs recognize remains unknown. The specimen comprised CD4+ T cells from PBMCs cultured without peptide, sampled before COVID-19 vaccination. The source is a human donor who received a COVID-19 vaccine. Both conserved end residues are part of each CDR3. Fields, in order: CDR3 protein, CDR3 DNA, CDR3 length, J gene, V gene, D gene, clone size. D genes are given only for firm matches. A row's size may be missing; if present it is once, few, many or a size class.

CASGFTSVSYGYTF	TGTGCTAGTGGTTTTACAAGCGTCTCCTATGGCTACACCTTC	14	TRBJ1-2	TRBV12-5	.	few
CASSQHLGGYTF	TGTGCCAGCAGCCAACACCTGGGTGGCTACACCTTC	12	TRBJ1-2	TRBV3-1/TRBV3-2	.	.
CASSTRGNEQFF	TGTGCCAGCAGCACCAGGGGCAATGAGCAGTTCTTC	12	TRBJ2-1	TRBV14	.	.
CASSQYGVGGSAFF	TGTGCCAGCAGCCAATATGGGGTTGGGGGTTCGGCTTTCTTT	14	TRBJ1-1	TRBV3-1/TRBV3-2	.	.
CASRADRSSNQPQHF	TGTGCCAGCAGAGCAGACAGGTCTAGCAATCAGCCCCAGCATTTT	15	TRBJ1-5	TRBV6-5	.	.
CAIPEPGTENTEAFF	TGTGCCATCCCCGAACCCGGGACAGAGAACACTGAAGCTTTCTTT	15	TRBJ1-1	TRBV6-4	TRBD1	.
CASSPNTGQGRGEQFF	TGTGCCAGCTCACCTAACACGGGACAGGGGAGAGGTGAGCAGTTCTTC	16	TRBJ2-1	TRBV18	TRBD1	.
CASSFTGGGETQYF	TGTGCCAGCAGCTTCACAGGGGGGGGAGAGACCCAGTACTTC	14	TRBJ2-5	TRBV7-7	.	.
CASSDTGWRTGELFF	TGTGCCAGCAGTGACACAGGGTGGAGAACCGGGGAGCTGTTTTTT	15	TRBJ2-2	TRBV25-1	.	.
CASSQDRDAKYSGNTIYF	TGTGCCAGCAGCCAAGACCGGGACGCAAAGTACTCTGGAAACACCATATATTTT	18	TRBJ1-3	TRBV3-1/TRBV3-2	.	.
CASTLGGGYGYTF	TGTGCCAGCACCCTAGGCGGCGGCTATGGCTACACCTTC	13	TRBJ1-2	TRBV3-1/TRBV3-2	.	few
CASSPGYTEAFF	TGTGCCAGCAGTCCTGGATACACTGAAGCTTTCTTT	12	TRBJ1-1	TRBV12-3/TRBV12-4	.	few
CASSSVDRSDTQYF	TGTGCCAGCAGCTCGGTGGACAGGTCCGATACGCAGTATTTT	14	TRBJ2-3	TRBV5-4	TRBD1	.
CASSFKGPTEQFF	TGCGCCAGCAGCTTCAAAGGTCCCACTGAGCAGTTCTTC	13	TRBJ2-1	TRBV5-1	.	.
CASSPDTYQPQHF	TGTGCCAGCTCACCAGACACTTATCAGCCCCAGCATTTT	13	TRBJ1-5	TRBV18	.	.
CASSQQPGQGFHEQFF	TGCGCCAGCAGCCAACAACCGGGACAGGGTTTCCATGAGCAGTTCTTC	16	TRBJ2-1	TRBV4-3	TRBD1	.
CASSREARGQETQYF	TGCGCCAGCAGCCGTGAGGCGCGGGGCCAAGAGACCCAGTACTTC	15	TRBJ2-5	TRBV5-1	.	.
CASSRGTGGYNEQFF	TGTGCCAGCAGCCGGGGTACAGGGGGGTACAATGAGCAGTTCTTC	15	TRBJ2-1	TRBV5-5	TRBD1	.
CASSQTSGETQYF	TGTGCCAGCTCACAGACTAGCGGGGAGACCCAGTACTTC	13	TRBJ2-5	TRBV18	TRBD2	.
CASSVAALNSDTQYF	TGTGCCAGCAGCGTAGCGGCACTGAATTCTGATACGCAGTATTTT	15	TRBJ2-3	TRBV9	.	.
CASSNPGQRNTEAFF	TGTGCCAGCAGTAACCCGGGACAGAGGAACACTGAAGCTTTCTTT	15	TRBJ1-1	TRBV2	TRBD1	few
CATSGSYGYTF	TGTGCCACCAGTGGTAGCTATGGCTACACCTTC	11	TRBJ1-2	TRBV24-1	.	.
CASSREANQPQHF	TGTGCCAGCAGCAGGGAGGCAAATCAGCCCCAGCATTTT	13	TRBJ1-5	TRBV6-2/TRBV6-3	.	.
CASSSRRGSPLHF	TGTGCCAGTAGTTCCCGTCGAGGGTCACCCCTCCACTTT	13	TRBJ1-6	TRBV19	.	.
CASSNGGAGTGELFF	TGTGCCAGTAGTAACGGGGGGGCGGGCACCGGGGAGCTGTTTTTT	15	TRBJ2-2	TRBV19	TRBD2	.
CASRIPGAGVDGYTF	TGTGCCAGCAGGATCCCCGGGGCTGGAGTGGATGGCTACACCTTC	15	TRBJ1-2	TRBV6-5	.	.
CASSYVDSPLHF	TGTGCCAGCAGTTACGTTGATTCACCCCTCCACTTT	12	TRBJ1-6	TRBV6-6	.	.
CAWAGQSGQPQHF	TGTGCCTGGGCCGGACAGTCGGGCCAGCCCCAGCATTTT	13	TRBJ1-5	TRBV30	.	.
CASSPPSGSSTDTQYF	TGCGCCAGCAGCCCCCCGAGTGGATCTAGCACAGATACGCAGTATTTT	16	TRBJ2-3	TRBV5-1	.	.
CASSDKDRSYEKLFF	TGTGCCAGCAGCGATAAAGACAGGAGCTATGAAAAACTGTTTTTT	15	TRBJ1-4	TRBV21-1	.	.
CASSLPGRWDSQAITTEAFF	TGTGCCAGCAGCCTACCCGGGCGGTGGGACAGTCAAGCCATTACCACTGAAGCTTTCTTT	20	TRBJ1-1	TRBV5-8	TRBD1	.
CASSFTSRGTKNIQYF	TGTGCCAGCAGTTTTACCTCCAGGGGGACCAAAAACATTCAGTACTTC	16	TRBJ2-4	TRBV27	TRBD1	.
CASSARLAGYNEQFF	TGTGCCAGCAGCGCCCGACTAGCGGGCTACAATGAGCAGTTCTTC	15	TRBJ2-1	TRBV9	TRBD2	.
CASSQLNRVNLTDTQYF	TGCGCCAGCAGCCAACTTAACAGGGTAAATCTCACAGATACGCAGTATTTT	17	TRBJ2-3	TRBV4-1	.	.
CASSPGTSGGETQYF	TGTGCCAGCTCCCCAGGGACTAGCGGGGGAGAGACCCAGTACTTC	15	TRBJ2-5	TRBV18	TRBD2	.
CASGEGEGYGYTF	TGTGCCAGCGGTGAGGGGGAGGGCTATGGCTACACCTTC	13	TRBJ1-2	TRBV14	.	.